The sequence of this T cell receptor beta chain was determined in a study of T cell clones after liver transplantation. Across the whole study: Liver transplant recipients had immunosuppression withdrawal attempted within 2 years. Subjects received no induction therapy and standard immunosuppression until randomization at 12-24 months post-transplant.

A word on this clone: The antigen remains undetermined.

Germline CDR1 SEHNR, CDR2 FQNEAQ (reference sequence). The CDR3 runs to 15 residues. The V end was cut by 4 bases, the J end by 5 bases, with 17 bases between. Generated by immunoSEQ multiplex PCR, the TCRdb table keeps only in-frame clones and is missing some. The sample has 75,000 to 95,000 clones; 75% to 90% are singletons. Broader study findings: Rather than being deleted, graft donor-reactive T cells may have moved into the graft. In two subjects, few donor cells limited the measurable donor-reactive repertoire.

This sample comprised CD4+ T cells from blood, obtained at the 22-month timepoint. V and J are TRBV7-9 and TRBJ2-5; D possibly corresponds to TRBD2 (7 bases). The clonotype originates from a human patient who received a liver transplant. Some T cells may be transferred from the graft donor. CDR3 DNA: TGTGCCAGCAGCTCCCTGGGGGGGGCAGGGGAGACCCAGTACTTC. Translated: CASSSLGGAGETQYF.